Listed here is a single T cell receptor beta chain. Its antigen is not identified. This sample stems from a study of a mutant IDH1 vaccine in newly diagnosed glioma. As for the study in general: Patients had received radiotherapy, temozolomide, or both previously, most receiving both.

The CDR3 consists of 12 residues. Germline CDR1 reads SQVTM; CDR2 reads ANQGSEA. V trimming: 8 bases; J trimming: 2 bases; junction bases outside the gene matches: 5. Time point denoted: week 35, safety follow-up. The investigators gave 300 ug of mutant IDH1 20-mer peptide in each vaccine dose, together with topical imiquimod. Repertoires were generated with immunoSEQ multiplex PCR, while TCRdb's copy carries only in-frame clones and drops some. The data contain tens of thousands of clones, 84% of them singletons. The TCR was taken from a man younger than 45 with glioma. The chain joins TRBV29-1 to TRBJ1-2; 7 nucleotides agree with TRBD1. The source was PBMCs, collected from a glioma patient whose treatment included an IDH1 peptide vaccine. CDR3 protein: CSSWGQNYGYTF. In DNA form, the CDR3 reads TGCAGCTCCTGGGGACAGAACTATGGCTACACCTTC.